This T cell receptor (beta chain) was recovered during a study of T cells expressing NK-cell markers. Notes on this clonotype: Its antigen is not known.

Germline values: CDR1 SQVTM, CDR2 ANQGSEA. This CDR3 spans 13 amino acids. General study findings and limits: Similarly, these clonotypes led the CD3+CD56-NKG2C+ fraction as well in a few donors.

TCRdb re-called the 5' RACE reads; one entry per CDR3 protein, DNA not given. This sample's clone table lists hundreds of thousands of distinct CDR3 sequences. The sequence was collected from a man aged 18 to 69 in good health. J is TRBJ2-1 and V is TRBV29-1; the D call of TRBD2 rests on TCRdb alone, since no DNA is present to check it. Sequenced material: blood T cells: a sorted CD56 or NKG2C T cell subset, CD4+ or CD8+ T cells, or bulk PBMC T cells (not recorded which). The CDR3 reads CSAPVGYGDEQFF.